The 26 T cell receptor beta chains below all came from one sample that was sequenced in a study of technical replicates of blood from a handful of donors. Repertoires were generated with immunoSEQ multiplex PCR, while TCRdb's copy carries only in-frame clones and drops some. Altogether around 79,000 clones are present, approximately 94% being singletons, with the ten largest covering under 0.5%. Material: T cells isolated from PBMCs. The receptors were sampled from a human donor in good health.

CDR3 in amino acids: CASSLDREFNEQYF. Written as DNA, the CDR3 is TGTGCCAGCAGCCTAGACAGGGAATTCAACGAGCAGTACTTC. The chain couples TRBV7-9 to TRBJ2-7, with 7 bases matching TRBD1. This CDR3 spans 14 amino acids. The V segment lost 5 bases and the J segment 5 bases; nucleotides outside the gene matches: 9. Germline CDR1 SEHNR, CDR2 FQNEAQ (reference sequence).

This chain connects TRBV10-2 to TRBJ2-2, with a tentative D call TRBD1 (5 bases). V dropped 0 bases and J dropped 6 bases, with 11 bases sitting between them. This CDR3 has 15 residues. In germline, CDR1 is WSHSY, CDR2 SAAADI. CDR3 sequence: CASSESAQGPGELFF. CDR3 bases: TGCGCCAGCAGTGAGTCAGCCCAGGGTCCCGGGGAGCTGTTTTTT.

The rearrangement links TRBV5-1 to TRBJ2-1; 8 bases match TRBD1. Germline V gives CDR1 SGHRS, CDR2 YFSETQ. V trimming: 0 bases; J trimming: 3 bases; junction bases outside the gene matches: 2. CDR3 size: 15 residues. The CDR3 protein is CASSLAGTGYNEQFF. The CDR3 coding sequence is TGCGCCAGCAGCTTGGCCGGGACAGGCTACAATGAGCAGTTCTTC.

The genes are TRBV27 and TRBJ2-7, with TRBD1 as a possible D gene (6 bases). Germline V CDR1 and CDR2: MNHEY, SMNVEV (reference sequence). V shed 2 bases and J shed 2 bases, with 16 bases lying between them. CDR3 length: 16 amino acids. The CDR3 coding sequence is TGTGCCAGCAGTTTAAGGGGGACGCAACCGGCCTACGAGCAGTACTTC. Encoded protein: CASSLRGTQPAYEQYF.

This rearrangement joins TRBV7-3 to TRBJ2-1; 9 bases align to TRBD1. The germline V gene encodes CDR1 SGHTA and CDR2 FQGTGA. There are 15 residues in the CDR3. J lost 7 bases, V lost 7 bases, and 11 bases had no gene match. CDR3 loop: CASKKWDREENEQFF. Here the CDR3 DNA reads TGTGCCAGCAAAAAATGGGACAGGGAAGAAAATGAGCAGTTCTTC.

The rearrangement links TRBV27 to TRBJ1-1, with 9 bases lining up with TRBD1. The CDR3 has 15 amino acids. V shed 7 bases, J shed 5 bases, and the junction held 11 bases outside the gene matches. Germline loops: CDR1 MNHEY, CDR2 SMNVEV (reference sequence). The CDR3 loop reads CASNPEGQGETEAFF. The CDR3 DNA reads TGTGCCAGCAACCCGGAGGGACAGGGTGAAACTGAAGCTTTCTTT.

The rearrangement links TRBV4-1 to TRBJ2-7, with a weak D call TRBD1 (5 bases). V dropped 3 bases and J dropped 0 bases, with 15 bases sitting between them. Germline CDR1 reads MGHRA; CDR2 reads YSYEKL. The CDR3 runs to 16 residues. The CDR3 nucleotides read TGCGCCAGCAGCCATCCCGGTCAGGGTTTCTCCTACGAGCAGTACTTC. Translating it yields CASSHPGQGFSYEQYF.

This clone appeared once. V is TRBV30 and J is TRBJ2-7; D is possibly TRBD1 (6 bases). V lost 4 bases, J lost 0 bases, and 10 bases lay in between. The CDR3 loop spans 13 amino acids. Germline V gene data show CDR1 as GTSNPN and CDR2 as SVGIG (reference sequence). CDR3 nucleotides: TGTGCCTGGACCAGGGGTATCTCCTACGAGCAGTACTTC. Translated, it gives CAWTRGISYEQYF.

This clone occurred once. The rearrangement links TRBV5-1 to TRBJ1-3; no reliable D call. The germline CDR1 and CDR2 sequences are SGHRS and YFSETQ. V dropped 4 bases and J dropped 0 bases, with 14 bases sitting between them. The length of the CDR3 is 16 residues. CDR3 amino acids: CASSPDPGLSGNTIYF. CDR3 sequence (DNA): TGCGCCAGCAGCCCAGACCCAGGCCTCTCTGGAAACACCATATATTTT.

The J gene is TRBJ2-7, the V gene TRBV5-6; no definite D call. The CDR3 extends over 12 amino acids. V was shortened by 2 bases and J by 2 bases, with 5 bases between the two germline ends. CDR1 SGHDT and CDR2 YYEEEE come from the germline V gene. The CDR3 nucleotides are TGTGCCAGCAGCTTACTGACCTACGAGCAGTACTTC. Translated, it gives CASSLLTYEQYF.

The chain links TRBV6-5 to TRBJ2-7; D is possibly TRBD2 (5 bases). The CDR3 runs 15 residues. CDR1 is MNHEY, CDR2 SVGAGI, per germline. Trimming stripped 5 bases from V and 2 bases from J, with 16 bases between. The CDR3 is CASSKTSLSAYEQYF. CDR3 sequence (DNA): TGTGCCAGCAGTAAAACTAGTTTGTCGGCCTACGAGCAGTACTTC.

The chain has TRBV6-5 and TRBJ1-1, with D unresolved. The CDR3 totals 14 residues. The V end was cut by 6 bases, the J end by 4 bases, with 15 bases between. Germline V gene lookup returns CDR1 MNHEY and CDR2 SVGAGI. CDR3 in DNA: TGTGCCAGCAGAACCCGGGGAGCCGTCACTGAAGCTTTCTTT. The encoded protein is CASRTRGAVTEAFF.

The V call is TRBV19, the J call TRBJ1-5, with D maybe TRBD1 (6 bases). The CDR3 contains 15 residues. Trimming removed 3 bases from V and 4 bases from J, with 13 bases in between. Germline loops: CDR1 LNHDA, CDR2 SQIVND (reference sequence). The CDR3 sequence is CASSIFRGTNQPQHF. CDR3 DNA sequence: TGTGCCAGTAGTATCTTCAGGGGAACAAATCAGCCCCAGCATTTT.

The chain has TRBV6-6 and TRBJ2-7, with D perhaps TRBD1 (6 bases). Germline V gene lookup returns CDR1 MNHNY and CDR2 SVGAGI (reference sequence). The CDR3 extends over 15 amino acids. V lost 5 bases and J lost 0, with 14 bases in between. In DNA, the CDR3 is TGTGCCAGCAGTCTCGACAGGCTTAGCTCCTACGAGCAGTACTTC. Translating gives CASSLDRLSSYEQYF.

This chain uses TRBV27 with TRBJ1-1, with 11 bases aligning to TRBD1. The CDR3 contains 13 residues. Per the germline V gene, CDR1 is MNHEY and CDR2 is SMNVEV (reference sequence). V was clipped by 8 bases and J by 6 bases; unmatched bases: 5. The CDR3 DNA is TGTGCCAGCGGACAGGGGGCGGTAGCTGAAGCTTTCTTT. This sequence encodes CASGQGAVAEAFF.

J is TRBJ2-5 and V is TRBV7-9; D might be TRBD2 (5 bases). CDR3 size: 15 residues. V was trimmed by 2 bases and J by 4 bases, leaving 14 bases between them. The germline CDR1 and CDR2 sequences are SEHNR and FQNEAQ (reference sequence). The CDR3 loop is CASSLTVRERETQYF. In DNA, the CDR3 is TGTGCCAGCAGCTTAACAGTGAGGGAGCGAGAGACCCAGTACTTC.

This clone was detected once. This chain joins TRBV4-1 and TRBJ2-7; D possibly corresponds to TRBD1 (7 bases). Germline-derived CDR1 and CDR2 are MGHRA and YSYEKL. The V gene lost 3 bases and the J gene lost 2 bases, with 14 bases spanning the gap. The CDR3 covers 15 residues. For the CDR3, the DNA is TGCGCCAGCAGCCAGCAGGGGGGTGGTCCCTACGAGCAGTACTTC. Protein sequence: CASSQQGGGPYEQYF.

The chain recombines TRBV2 with TRBJ1-4; D is possibly TRBD1 (6 bases). CDR1 is SNHLY, CDR2 FYNNEI, per germline. This CDR3 has 18 amino acids. The V and J ends lost 7 bases and 0 bases respectively, with 21 bases between them. In DNA, the CDR3 is TGTGCCAGCAATGTACACAGGGATTCGAGTACAACTAATGAAAAACTGTTTTTT. This codes for CASNVHRDSSTTNEKLFF.

The chain has TRBV25-1 and TRBJ2-5; a possible D gene is TRBD1 (5 bases). This CDR3 comprises 12 residues. Germline loops: CDR1 MGHDK, CDR2 SYGVNS. V lost 10 bases to trimming and J lost 3 bases, with 12 bases between them. CDR3 residues: CATSLGEETQYF. CDR3 sequence (DNA): TGTGCCACCTCCCTAGGGGAAGAGACCCAGTACTTC.

This CDR3 reads CASSQEQGVSYEQYF. The CDR3, as DNA: TGTGCCAGCAGCCAAGAACAGGGGGTCTCCTACGAGCAGTACTTC. The J gene is TRBJ2-7, the V gene TRBV14, with TRBD1 identical over 8 bases. Germline CDR1 is SGHDN and CDR2 is FVKESK. The CDR3 has 15 amino acids. J was trimmed by 0 bases and V by 0 bases; bases with no gene match: 1. Full variable domain (outside the CDR3, taken from reference TRBV14 and TRBJ2-7): EAGVTQFPSHSVIEKGQTVTLRCDPISGHDNLYWYRRVMGKEIKFLLHFVKESKQDESGMPNNRFLAERTGGTYSTLKVQPAELEDSGVYFCASSQEQGVSYEQYFGPGTRLTVT.

The rearrangement uses TRBV10-3 and TRBJ2-5; a weak D match, TRBD2 (5 bases). Germline values: CDR1 ENHRY, CDR2 SYGVKD. The CDR3 has 15 amino acids. Trimming took off 6 bases at V and 3 bases at J, with 17 bases between the two ends. The DNA of the CDR3 is TGTGCCATCAGAGGTTGGGGAGCGGCGGAAGAGACCCAGTACTTC. Translating it yields CAIRGWGAAEETQYF.

This chain joins TRBV27 and TRBJ2-7, with D maybe TRBD1 (5 bases). The CDR3 contains 14 residues. V lost 6 bases and J lost 7, with 19 bases in between. Germline CDR1 reads MNHEY; CDR2 reads SMNVEV (reference sequence). The CDR3 DNA sequence: TGTGCCAGCAGATTGGGGCTGGGTTCCTGGGAGCAGTACTTC. It yields the protein CASRLGLGSWEQYF.

The V call is TRBV9, the J call TRBJ2-4; TRBD2 might be the D (7 bases). The ends were cut back, 0 bases at V and 8 bases at J, with 15 bases in the middle. This CDR3 is built from 15 residues. Germline CDR1 reads SGDLS; CDR2 reads YYNGEE. The CDR3 is CASSVDGGQADIQYF. The CDR3 DNA reads as TGTGCCAGCAGCGTAGACGGGGGGCAGGCTGACATTCAGTACTTC.

To note about this clone: One end of the junction fails to match germline, which may point to a read error. This chain connects TRBV7-7 to TRBJ2-3, with TRBD1 matching 11 bases. The CDR3 runs 17 residues. From germline, CDR1 is SSHAT and CDR2 FNYEAQ (reference sequence). The CDR3 coding sequence is TGTGCTAGCAGCCCAAGGACAGGGGGCGCTGGCACAGATACGCAGTATTTT. It specifies CASSPRTGGAGTDTQYF.

V gene TRBV9 combines with J gene TRBJ2-5; 10 positions match TRBD2. Trimming cost V 2 bases and J 0 bases; bases outside gene matches: 4. The V gene's germline CDR1 is SGDLS and CDR2 YYNGEE. This CDR3 has 16 amino acids. The CDR3 is CASSVTSGHNQETQYF. In DNA, the CDR3 is TGTGCCAGCAGCGTGACTAGCGGGCACAACCAAGAGACCCAGTACTTC.

This chain connects TRBV6-1 to TRBJ2-1, with 9 positions matching TRBD1. The trim removed 9 bases at V and 7 bases at J, leaving 7 bases unmatched. The CDR3 contains 13 residues. The germline V gene has CDR1 MNHNS and CDR2 SASEGT. CDR3 bases: TGTGCCAGTGGCTACAGGGGGCCGAATGAGCAGTTCTTC. The encoded protein is CASGYRGPNEQFF.